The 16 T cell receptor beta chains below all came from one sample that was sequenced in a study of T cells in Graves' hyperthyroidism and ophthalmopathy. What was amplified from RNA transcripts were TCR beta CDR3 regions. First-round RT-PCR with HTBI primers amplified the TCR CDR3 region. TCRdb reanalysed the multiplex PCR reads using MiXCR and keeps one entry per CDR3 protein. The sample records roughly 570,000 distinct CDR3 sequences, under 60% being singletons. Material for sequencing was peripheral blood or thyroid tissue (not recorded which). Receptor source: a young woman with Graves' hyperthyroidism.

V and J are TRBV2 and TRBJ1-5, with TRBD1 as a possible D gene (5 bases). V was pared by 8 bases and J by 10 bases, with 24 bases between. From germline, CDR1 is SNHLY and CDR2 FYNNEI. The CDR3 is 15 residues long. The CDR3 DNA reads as TGTGCCAGCGAGGGGAGGCAGCCCTTTATCTATCCCCAGCATTTT. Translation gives CASEGRQPFIYPQHF.

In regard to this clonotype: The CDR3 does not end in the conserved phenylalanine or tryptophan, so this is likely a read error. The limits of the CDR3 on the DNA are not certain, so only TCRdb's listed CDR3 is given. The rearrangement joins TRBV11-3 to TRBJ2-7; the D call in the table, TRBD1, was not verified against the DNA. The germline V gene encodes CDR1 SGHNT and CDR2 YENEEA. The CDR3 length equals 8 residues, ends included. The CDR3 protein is CASSPGWT.

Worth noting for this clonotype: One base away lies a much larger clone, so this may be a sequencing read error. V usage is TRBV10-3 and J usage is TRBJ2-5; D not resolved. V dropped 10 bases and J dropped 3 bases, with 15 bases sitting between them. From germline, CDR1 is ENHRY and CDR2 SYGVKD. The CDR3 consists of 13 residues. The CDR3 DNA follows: TGTGCCAGCAGGCCGACAAGGGAAGAGACCCAGTACTTC. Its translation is CASRPTREETQYF.

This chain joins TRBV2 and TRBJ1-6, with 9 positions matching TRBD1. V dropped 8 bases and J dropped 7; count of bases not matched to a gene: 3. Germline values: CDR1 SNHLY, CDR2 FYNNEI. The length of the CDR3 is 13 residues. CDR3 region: CASPDRGNSPLHF. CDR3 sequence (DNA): TGTGCCAGCCCGGACAGGGGCAATTCACCCCTCCACTTT.

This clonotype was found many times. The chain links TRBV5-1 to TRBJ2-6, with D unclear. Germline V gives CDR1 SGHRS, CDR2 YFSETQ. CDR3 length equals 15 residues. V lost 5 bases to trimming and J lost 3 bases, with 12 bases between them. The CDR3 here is CASSGRRYGANVLTF. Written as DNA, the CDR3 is TGCGCCAGCAGTGGGCGCAGGTATGGGGCCAACGTCCTGACTTTC. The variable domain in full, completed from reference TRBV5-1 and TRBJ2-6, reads KAGVTQTPRYLIKTRGQQVTLSCSPISGHRSVSWYQQTPGQGLQFLFEYFSETQRNKGNFPGRFSGRQFSNSRSEMNVSTLELGDSALYLCASSGRRYGANVLTFGAGSRLTVL.

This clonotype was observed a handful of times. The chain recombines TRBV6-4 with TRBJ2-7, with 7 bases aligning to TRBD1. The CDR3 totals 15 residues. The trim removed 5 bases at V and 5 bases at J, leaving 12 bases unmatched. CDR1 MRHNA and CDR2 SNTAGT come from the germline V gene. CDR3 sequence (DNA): TGTGCCAGCAGTTACTTAGGACAGGTGAAAGACGAGCAGTACTTC. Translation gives CASSYLGQVKDEQYF.

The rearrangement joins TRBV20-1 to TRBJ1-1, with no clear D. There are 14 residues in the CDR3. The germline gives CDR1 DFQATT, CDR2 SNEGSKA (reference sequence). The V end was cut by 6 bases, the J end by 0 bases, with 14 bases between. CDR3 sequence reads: CSATPPWMNTEAFF. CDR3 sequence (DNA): TGCAGTGCCACCCCACCTTGGATGAACACTGAAGCTTTCTTT.

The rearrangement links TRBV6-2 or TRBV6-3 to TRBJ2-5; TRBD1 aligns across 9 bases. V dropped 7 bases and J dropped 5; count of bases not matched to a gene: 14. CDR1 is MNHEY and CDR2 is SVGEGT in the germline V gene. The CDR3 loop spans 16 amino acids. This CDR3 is CASTWTGVSTRETQYF. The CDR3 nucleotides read TGTGCCAGCACCTGGACAGGGGTTAGCACGAGGGAGACCCAGTACTTC.

CDR3 loop: CSVGGGRPKTGANVLTF. DNA for the CDR3: TGCAGCGTTGGGGGGGGCAGACCCAAGACCGGGGCCAACGTCCTGACTTTC. The rearrangement links TRBV29-1 to TRBJ2-6; D is perhaps TRBD2 (7 bases). Germline V gene sequence: CDR1 SQVTM, CDR2 ANQGSEA. This CDR3 comprises 17 residues. The V end was cut by 4 bases, the J end by 4 bases, with 20 bases between.

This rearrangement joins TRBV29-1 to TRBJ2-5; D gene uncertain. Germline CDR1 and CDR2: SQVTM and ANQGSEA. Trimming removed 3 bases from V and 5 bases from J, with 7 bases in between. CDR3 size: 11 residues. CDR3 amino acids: CSVDNGETQYF. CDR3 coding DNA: TGCAGCGTTGACAATGGGGAGACCCAGTACTTC.

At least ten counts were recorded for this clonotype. The CDR3 sequence: CASSSYQGAPGNTIYF. CDR3 sequence (DNA): TGCGCCAGCAGCTCCTATCAGGGGGCGCCAGGAAACACCATATATTTT. This chain links TRBV4-3 with TRBJ1-3; TRBD1 matches at 8 bases. With 5 bases clipped from V and 4 bases from J, the junction kept 10 bases outside the gene matches. This CDR3 region has 16 residues. Germline V CDR1 and CDR2: LGHNA, YSLEER.

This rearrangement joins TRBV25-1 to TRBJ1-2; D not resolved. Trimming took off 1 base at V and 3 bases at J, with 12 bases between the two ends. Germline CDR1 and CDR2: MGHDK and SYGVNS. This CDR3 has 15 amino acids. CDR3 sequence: CASSEFRVLDYGYTF. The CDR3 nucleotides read TGTGCCAGCAGTGAATTTCGGGTCCTGGACTATGGCTACACCTTC.

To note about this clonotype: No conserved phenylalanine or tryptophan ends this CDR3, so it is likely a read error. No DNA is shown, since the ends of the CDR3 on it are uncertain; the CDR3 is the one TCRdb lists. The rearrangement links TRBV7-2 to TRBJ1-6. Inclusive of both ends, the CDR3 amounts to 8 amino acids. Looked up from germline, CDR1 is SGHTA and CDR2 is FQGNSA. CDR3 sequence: CASSQGPQ.

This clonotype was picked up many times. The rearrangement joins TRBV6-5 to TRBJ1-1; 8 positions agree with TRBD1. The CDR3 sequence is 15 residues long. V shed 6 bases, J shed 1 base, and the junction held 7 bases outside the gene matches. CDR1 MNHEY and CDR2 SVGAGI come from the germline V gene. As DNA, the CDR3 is TGTGCCAGCAGGGGCAGGGGGCAGGGGAACACTGAAGCTTTCTTT. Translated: CASRGRGQGNTEAFF.

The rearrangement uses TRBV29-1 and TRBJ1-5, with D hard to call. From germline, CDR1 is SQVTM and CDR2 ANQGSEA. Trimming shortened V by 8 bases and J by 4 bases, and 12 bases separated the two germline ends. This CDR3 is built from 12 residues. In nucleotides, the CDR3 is TGCAGCCTAAAGTCCGGGAATCAGCCCCAGCATTTT. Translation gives CSLKSGNQPQHF.

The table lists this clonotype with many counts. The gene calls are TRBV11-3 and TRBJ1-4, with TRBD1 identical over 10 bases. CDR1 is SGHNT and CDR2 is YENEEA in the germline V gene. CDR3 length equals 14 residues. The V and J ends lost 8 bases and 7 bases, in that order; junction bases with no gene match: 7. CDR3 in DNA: TGTGCCAGCTCCGGACAGGGGGACGGTGAAAAACTGTTTTTT. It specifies CASSGQGDGEKLFF.